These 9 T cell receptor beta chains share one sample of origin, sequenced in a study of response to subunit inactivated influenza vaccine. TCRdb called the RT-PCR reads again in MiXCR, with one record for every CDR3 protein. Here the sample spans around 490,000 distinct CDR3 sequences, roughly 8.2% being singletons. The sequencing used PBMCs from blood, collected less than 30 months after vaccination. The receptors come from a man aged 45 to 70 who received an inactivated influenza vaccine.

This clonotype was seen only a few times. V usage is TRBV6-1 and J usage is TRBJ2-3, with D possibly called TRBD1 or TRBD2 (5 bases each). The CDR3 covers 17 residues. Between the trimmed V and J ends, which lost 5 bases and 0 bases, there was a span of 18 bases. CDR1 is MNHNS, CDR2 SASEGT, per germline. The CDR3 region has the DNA TGTGCCAGCAGTCCCCCCACGGGGACGAAGAGCACAGATACGCAGTATTTT. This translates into CASSPPTGTKSTDTQYF.

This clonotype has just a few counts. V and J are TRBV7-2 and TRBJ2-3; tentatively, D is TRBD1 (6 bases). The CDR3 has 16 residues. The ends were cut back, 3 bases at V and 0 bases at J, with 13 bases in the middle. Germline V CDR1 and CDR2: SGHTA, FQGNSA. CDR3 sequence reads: CASSLTDSQSTDTQYF. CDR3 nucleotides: TGTGCCAGCAGCTTGACGGACAGCCAAAGCACAGATACGCAGTATTTT.

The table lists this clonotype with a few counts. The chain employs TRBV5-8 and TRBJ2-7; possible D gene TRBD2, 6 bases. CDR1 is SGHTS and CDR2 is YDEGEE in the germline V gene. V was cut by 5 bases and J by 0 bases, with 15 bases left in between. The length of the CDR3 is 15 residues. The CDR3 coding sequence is TGTGCCAGCAGACGGTCGGGGGAGCCCTCCTACGAGCAGTACTTC. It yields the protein CASRRSGEPSYEQYF.

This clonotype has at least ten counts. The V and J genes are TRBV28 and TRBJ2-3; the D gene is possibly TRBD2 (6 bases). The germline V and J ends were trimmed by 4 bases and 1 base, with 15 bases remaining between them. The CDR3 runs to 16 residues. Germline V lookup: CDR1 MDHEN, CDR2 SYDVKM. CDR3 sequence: CASSSPIERGTDTQYF. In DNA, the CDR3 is TGTGCCAGCAGTTCGCCCATTGAGCGGGGCACAGATACGCAGTATTTT. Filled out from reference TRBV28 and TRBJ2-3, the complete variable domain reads DVKVTQSSRYLVKRTGEKVFLECVQDMDHENMFWYRQDPGLGLRLIYFSYDVKMKEKGDIPEGYSVSREKKERFSLILESASTNQTSMYLCASSSPIERGTDTQYFGPGTRLTVL.

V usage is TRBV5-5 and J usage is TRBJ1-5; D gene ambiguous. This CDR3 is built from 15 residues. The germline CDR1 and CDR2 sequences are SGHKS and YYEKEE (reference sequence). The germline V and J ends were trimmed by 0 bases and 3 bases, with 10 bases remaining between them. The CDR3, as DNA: TGTGCCAGCAGCTTGGCCTCTTTCGACAATCAGCCCCAGCATTTT. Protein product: CASSLASFDNQPQHF.

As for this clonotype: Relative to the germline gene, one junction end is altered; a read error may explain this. The CDR3 bases are TGTGCCAGCATCAGGCGAATGAACACTAAAGCTTTCTTT. Translating it yields CASIRRMNTKAFF. The rearrangement joins TRBV2 to TRBJ1-1; no reliable D call. Germline values: CDR1 SNHLY, CDR2 FYNNEI. CDR3 length: 13 amino acids.

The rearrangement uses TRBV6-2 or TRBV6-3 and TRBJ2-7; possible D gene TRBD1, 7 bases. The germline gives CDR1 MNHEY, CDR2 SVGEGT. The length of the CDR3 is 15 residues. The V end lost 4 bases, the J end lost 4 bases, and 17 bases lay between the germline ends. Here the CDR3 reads CASSSSKTGRYEQYF. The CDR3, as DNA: TGTGCCAGCAGTTCCTCGAAGACAGGGAGGTACGAGCAGTACTTC.

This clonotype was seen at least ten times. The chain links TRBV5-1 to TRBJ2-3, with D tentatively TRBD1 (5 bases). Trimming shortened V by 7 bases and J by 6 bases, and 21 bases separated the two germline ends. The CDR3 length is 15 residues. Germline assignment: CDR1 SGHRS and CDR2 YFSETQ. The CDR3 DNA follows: TGCGCCAGCTCCCTTCTTGGGGCCAGCGAGGATACGCAGTATTTT. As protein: CASSLLGASEDTQYF.

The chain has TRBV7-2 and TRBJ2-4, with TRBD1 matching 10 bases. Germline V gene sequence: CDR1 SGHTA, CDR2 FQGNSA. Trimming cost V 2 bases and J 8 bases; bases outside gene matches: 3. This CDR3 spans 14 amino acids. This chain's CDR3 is CASSLRTGGDIQYF. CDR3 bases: TGTGCCAGCAGCTTAAGGACAGGGGGTGACATTCAGTACTTC.